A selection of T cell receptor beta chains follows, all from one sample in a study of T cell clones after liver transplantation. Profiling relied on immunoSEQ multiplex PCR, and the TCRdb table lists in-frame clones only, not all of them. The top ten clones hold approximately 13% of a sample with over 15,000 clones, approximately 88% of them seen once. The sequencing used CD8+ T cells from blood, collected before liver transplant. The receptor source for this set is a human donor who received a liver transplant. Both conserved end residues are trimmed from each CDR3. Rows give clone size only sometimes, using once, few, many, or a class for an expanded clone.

CDR3aa: ASSQSAGATYNEQF
abundance: .
v_gene: TRBV4-1

CDR3aa: ASILGGGMNTEAF
abundance: once
v_gene: TRBV2

CDR3aa: ASSPGYNEQF
abundance: .
v_gene: TRBV7-9

CDR3aa: ASSIVRSSGRPINQPQH
abundance: .
v_gene: TRBV19

CDR3aa: AWSTGLAGDEQY
abundance: .
v_gene: TRBV30

CDR3aa: ASSPRDWRGNQPQH
abundance: .
v_gene: TRBV28

CDR3aa: ASRGYGYT
abundance: few
v_gene: TRBV27

CDR3aa: ASSLHIGVQPQH
abundance: .
v_gene: TRBV28

CDR3aa: ASSWGSGAYEQY
abundance: .
v_gene: TRBV27

CDR3aa: ASSIWLPKSGYT
abundance: .
v_gene: TRBV19

CDR3aa: ASSSLQTNYGYT
abundance: .
v_gene: TRBV5-1

CDR3aa: SVLPTQSTDTQY
abundance: .
v_gene: TRBV29-1

CDR3aa: ASSASLLHHSDNEQF
abundance: .
v_gene: TRBV21-1

CDR3aa: ASSVGGREGSEQY
abundance: .
v_gene: TRBV9

CDR3aa: ASSPWDTDTGELF
abundance: .
v_gene: TRBV19

CDR3aa: ASSEGALGNTEAF
abundance: once
v_gene: TRBV6-1

CDR3aa: ASSDYLGQPQH
abundance: .
v_gene: TRBV6-1

CDR3aa: ASSTETDATNEKLF
abundance: .
v_gene: TRBV7-9

CDR3aa: ASTLARSTDTQY
abundance: .
v_gene: TRBV6-5

CDR3aa: ASSPPEIAGGRGVGELF
abundance: .
v_gene: TRBV2

CDR3aa: ASSLTRGAKNIQY
abundance: .
v_gene: TRBV7-3

CDR3aa: ASRGQGGNTIY
abundance: few
v_gene: TRBV5-6

CDR3aa: ASSYAEGANVLT
abundance: once
v_gene: TRBV6-5

CDR3aa: ASSLKEAEQF
abundance: .
v_gene: TRBV7-6

CDR3aa: ASSYGLAGSNEQF
abundance: few
v_gene: TRBV5-8

CDR3aa: ASSPGTGFYEQY
abundance: .
v_gene: TRBV7-9

CDR3aa: ASSDHWTGETEAF
abundance: .
v_gene: TRBV19

CDR3aa: ASNLVGGYT
abundance: .
v_gene: TRBV7-9

CDR3aa: ASSKERGYDEQY
abundance: .
v_gene: TRBV7-2

CDR3aa: ASSPSSYNEQF
abundance: once
v_gene: TRBV19

CDR3aa: ASSIKAGTGGYQPQH
abundance: .
v_gene: TRBV28

CDR3aa: ASSLSGPETQY
abundance: .
v_gene: TRBV27

CDR3aa: ASSLGGAAGEQETQY
abundance: once
v_gene: TRBV7-8

CDR3aa: SVPTTISSYNEQF
abundance: .
v_gene: TRBV29-1

CDR3aa: ASSLGGVPDTQY
abundance: once
v_gene: TRBV5-4

CDR3aa: ASSPEGGGSTGELF
abundance: .
v_gene: TRBV5-8